This note documents a single TCR beta chain sequence. The antigen is undetermined. The entry originates in a study of cytomegalovirus exposure and HLA in healthy donors. The PCR contained 60 Vbeta and 13 Jbeta primers. This table comes from immunoSEQ multiplex PCR, and its TCRdb copy is limited to in-frame clones, with some not included. The ten most abundant clones cover about 0.9% of a sample with 200,000 to 250,000 clones. Study conclusions and caveats: An analysis was carried out later, and it reportedly showed fewer N-insertions in an Asian-associated ancestry cluster than the roughly 700-donor mean.

Germline V gene sequence: CDR1 MDHEN, CDR2 SYDVKM. V was clipped by 4 bases and J by 3 bases; unmatched bases: 5. This CDR3 spans 16 amino acids. This sequence was found in a woman in her twenties or thirties in good health and CMV-seropositive. The sample taken for sequencing was PBMCs. The rearrangement links TRBV28 to TRBJ2-1, with 11 nucleotides matching TRBD2. CDR3 sequence (DNA): TGTGCCAGCAGTTCCCCCGGGACTAGCGGCTACAATGAGCAGTTCTTC. It yields the protein CASSSPGTSGYNEQFF.